The T cell receptor beta chain described here comes from a study of T cells in localized non-small cell lung cancer. Notes on the study in general: There was an association of higher blood T cell density with longer overall survival. Adjacent lung had a median about 60 of the 100 largest tumor clones. T cell clonality was highest in uninvolved adjacent lung, above tumor. Sequencing involved a lone tumor region, leaving heterogeneity possible.

Using immunoSEQ multiplex PCR, the repertoire was profiled, and TCRdb retains in-frame clones only, with some absent. The table includes around 140,000 clones, roughly 90% detected once. CDR3 length: 13 residues. With 5 bases clipped from V and 7 bases from J, the junction kept 3 bases outside the gene matches. The germline gives CDR1 SGHTA, CDR2 FQGTGA. To note about this clone: Its antigen is undetermined.

The source was peripheral blood, collected before any cancer treatment. The source of this sequence is a female donor aged 60 or older with stage I lung adenocarcinoma. This chain connects TRBV7-3 to TRBJ2-2; 8 bases line up with TRBD2. CDR3 DNA: TGTGCCAGCAGCCTGGGACTAGACGGGGAGCTGTTTTTT. Translation gives CASSLGLDGELFF.